The entry that follows covers one T cell receptor beta chain sequence. Its antigen is unknown. The data were obtained in a study of T cells in localized non-small cell lung cancer. CDR1 and CDR2 from the germline V gene are SGHTA and FQGNSA. This CDR3 has 17 residues. V gave up 1 base and J gave up 0 bases; unmatched junction bases: 5. Notes on the study in general: Blood T cell density predicted longer survival; adjacent-lung clonality, shorter. Adjacent lung held a median around 60 of the top 100 tumor clones. Uninvolved adjacent lung showed the highest T cell clonality, exceeding tumor. Investigators sequenced only a single tumor region, leaving heterogeneity possible.

Sequencing used immunoSEQ multiplex PCR; TCRdb keeps in-frame clones, though not all of them. The repertoire holds 20,000 to 30,000 clones, 81% seen once, with 8.5% to 10% in the top ten. The TCR sequence derives from a man aged 40 to 69 with stage III squamous cell lung carcinoma. Sequenced here: peripheral blood, sampled before any cancer treatment. The genes are TRBV7-2 and TRBJ2-3, with 9 bases aligning to TRBD2. The CDR3, as DNA: TGTGCCAGCAGCTTAGAGGCGGGGGGGCCGAGCACAGATACGCAGTATTTT. This sequence encodes CASSLEAGGPSTDTQYF.